This section outlines one TCR beta chain sequence together with its context. Grouping used clinical history reported by participants in a survey and questionnaire. The sample originates from a study of blood T cell repertoires in COVID-19. Whole-study context: T cells, B-cell-depleted T cells, or PBMCs supplied cDNA or gDNA.

Trimming cost V 0 bases and J 0 bases, with 10 bases left between them. Germline V CDR1 and CDR2: SGDLS, YYNGEE. The CDR3 runs 16 residues. The table came from immunoSEQ multiplex PCR; TCRdb's copy has only in-frame clones and leaves some out. The sample yields 160,000 or so clones, 80% seen once. This TCR came from a woman aged 60-75 years who had recovered from COVID-19. Input material: PBMCs or T cells enriched from blood (not recorded which). The chain has TRBV9 and TRBJ1-3; D is possibly TRBD1 (5 bases). The CDR3 DNA sequence: TGTGCCAGCAGCGTAGCCACAGGACGCTCTGGAAACACCATATATTTT. Its protein product is CASSVATGRSGNTIYF.